These T cell receptor beta chains were read from a single sample in a study of T cell repertoires in cytomegalovirus infection. From the reads, TCRdb called clonotypes with MiXCR, one entry per CDR3 protein. This sample has 600,000 to 800,000 distinct CDR3 sequences, with 20% to 25% found just once. Sequencing was performed on CD8+ T cells from PBMCs. These receptors were taken from a human donor in good health (CMV status not recorded). Some clones in this sample may be carry-over from other donors' samples. Both conserved end residues are part of each CDR3. The D gene is left open where the match is weak. Clone size is shown for a subset of rows, as once, few, many or a class of expanded clone.

TGCAGCGTTACAGGGGCGGATAACTATGGCTACACCTTC	CSVTGADNYGYTF	TRBJ1-2	TRBV29-1	.	TRBD1
TGTGCCAGCAGCTTGCTGACAGGGGGCGATGAGCAGTTCTTC	CASSLLTGGDEQFF	TRBJ2-1	TRBV5-6	few	TRBD1
TGTGCCAGCAAAACCTTTGCCCGGGGCGACAATGAGCAGTTCTTC	CASKTFARGDNEQFF	TRBJ2-1	TRBV13	.	.
TGTGCCAGCAGTTTATCACGGTCGACAGGTGGCTACACCTTC	CASSLSRSTGGYTF	TRBJ1-2	TRBV27	few	.
TGCGCCAGCAGCGTCCGGGACAGGGAGGCAGATACGCAGTATTTT	CASSVRDREADTQYF	TRBJ2-3	TRBV5-1	.	TRBD1
TGTGCCAGCAGCGCGCCTCTGTGGACCGGGGAGCTGTTTTTT	CASSAPLWTGELFF	TRBJ2-2	TRBV7-9	many	.
TGCGCCAGCAGCTTCGTAGGACAGGGACTTTCTTATGGCTACACCTTC	CASSFVGQGLSYGYTF	TRBJ1-2	TRBV5-1	.	TRBD1
TGTGCCAGCAGCCCGTTACAGGATTTTTATGGCTACACCTTC	CASSPLQDFYGYTF	TRBJ1-2	TRBV7-2	many	.
TGCAGTGCCGAACGGAAGGGTCCAGGCTTGTACGAGCAGTACTTC	CSAERKGPGLYEQYF	TRBJ2-7	TRBV20-1	few	.
TGTGCCAGCAGCTTAGTCTTACCGGCCGGGGAGCTGTTTTTT	CASSLVLPAGELFF	TRBJ2-2	TRBV7-2	many	.
TGTGCCAGCAGCTTATGGACAGTAGGAGGGGGATATGGCTACACCTTC	CASSLWTVGGGYGYTF	TRBJ1-2	TRBV7-8	few	.
TGTGCCAGCAGTGAGAGGGACAGGACTTACTCTGGGGCCAACGTCCTGACTTTC	CASSERDRTYSGANVLTF	TRBJ2-6	TRBV6-1	many	TRBD1
TGTGCCAGCAGTCAAATATCGGTCGCTTTCTTT	CASSQISVAFF	TRBJ1-1	TRBV6-6	few	.
TGCAGTGCTGCTTCTAGCGGGGGAGACTACAATGAGCAGTTCTTC	CSAASSGGDYNEQFF	TRBJ2-1	TRBV20-1	.	TRBD2
TGTGCCAGCAGCTTAGCGGAGGGGGCAATTCCCGGGGAGCTGTTTTTT	CASSLAEGAIPGELFF	TRBJ2-2	TRBV7-6	many	.
TGCAGTGCTAGGGAGGCGGGGCTTGGTGAAGCTTTCTTT	CSAREAGLGEAFF	TRBJ1-1	TRBV20-1	.	.
TGTGCCAGCAGTCCCATTGGAGGGGAGACCCAGTACTTC	CASSPIGGETQYF	TRBJ2-5	TRBV7-2	many	.
TGTGCCAGCAGCTTATGGGGACAGGAAGGGACTGAAGCTTTCTTT	CASSLWGQEGTEAFF	TRBJ1-1	TRBV7-2	.	TRBD1
TGTGCCAGCAGCTTAGGGTCAGGGTACGGCTACACCTTC	CASSLGSGYGYTF	TRBJ1-2	TRBV7-6	few	.
TGTGCCAGTAGTATTAGCGGGGGGGCCGGGGAGCAGTTCTTC	CASSISGGAGEQFF	TRBJ2-1	TRBV19	.	TRBD2
TGTGCCAGCCTCACCGGGACAGGGCAGGGTGAGCAGTTCTTC	CASLTGTGQGEQFF	TRBJ2-1	TRBV19	.	TRBD1
TGTGCCAGCAGCACAATAGGGCTAAAACAGGGTCGGGAAGCTTTCTTT	CASSTIGLKQGREAFF	TRBJ1-1	TRBV28	.	.
TGCGCCAGCAGCCCCCCCGGGGCGGGGGGGGGTTACAATGAGCAGTTCTTC	CASSPPGAGGGYNEQFF	TRBJ2-1	TRBV5-1	.	TRBD2
TGCGCCAGCAGTACGGGTCCGTCCTACGAGCAGTACTTC	CASSTGPSYEQYF	TRBJ2-7	TRBV5-1	few	.
TGTGCCAGCAGCCAAGTAGCTTTAGGTCCGGTGTTCTTC	CASSQVALGPVFF	TRBJ2-1	TRBV14	few	.
TGTGCCAGCAGCCCGGGGTTTGTCACTGAAGCTTTCTTT	CASSPGFVTEAFF	TRBJ1-1	TRBV25-1	.	.
TGTGCCAGCAGCAGGACAGGGGGCGCGAGCGATGAGCAGTTCTTC	CASSRTGGASDEQFF	TRBJ2-1	TRBV7-2	many	TRBD1
TGTGCCAGCAGAAAGGACAGGGGCCATGAGCAGTTCTTC	CASRKDRGHEQFF	TRBJ2-1	TRBV5-6	few	TRBD1